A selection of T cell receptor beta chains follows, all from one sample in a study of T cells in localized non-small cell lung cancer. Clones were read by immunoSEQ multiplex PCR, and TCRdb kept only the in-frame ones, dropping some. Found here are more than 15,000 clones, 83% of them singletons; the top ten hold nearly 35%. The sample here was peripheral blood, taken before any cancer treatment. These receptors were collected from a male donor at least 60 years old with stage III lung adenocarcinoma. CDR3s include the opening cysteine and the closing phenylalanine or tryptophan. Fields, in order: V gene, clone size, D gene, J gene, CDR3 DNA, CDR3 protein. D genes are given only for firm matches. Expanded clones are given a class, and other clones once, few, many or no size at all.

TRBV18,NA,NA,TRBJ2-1,TGTGCCAGCTCACCAAGGGCAAGCGACTACAATGAGCAGTTCTTC,CASSPRASDYNEQFF
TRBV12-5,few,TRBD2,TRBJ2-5,TGTGCTAGTGGTTTGGGGTCGACTAGCGGCCAAGAGACCCAGTACTTC,CASGLGSTSGQETQYF
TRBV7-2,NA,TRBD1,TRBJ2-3,TGTGCCAGCAGCTCAGACAGGGGCTACACAGATACGCAGTATTTT,CASSSDRGYTDTQYF
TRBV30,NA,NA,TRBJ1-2,TGTGCCTGGAGGTCCCCCGGGAACTATGGCTACACCTTC,CAWRSPGNYGYTF
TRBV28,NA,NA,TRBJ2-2,TGTGCCAGCAGTTTGCCCCTACGTTTTTTCAGCACCGGGGAGCTGTTTTTT,CASSLPLRFFSTGELFF
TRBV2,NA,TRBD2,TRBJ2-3,TGTGCCAGCAGTGAAGGCACTAGCGGGGGCCCCCGTGTAGCGCAGTATTTT,CASSEGTSGGPRVAQYF
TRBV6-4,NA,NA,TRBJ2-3,TGTGCCAGCAGCACGATGGGGCTAGCAACAGATACGCAGTATTTT,CASSTMGLATDTQYF
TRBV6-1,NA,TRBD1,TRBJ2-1,TGTGCCAGCAGACTGGGACAGGGGGCCTACAATGAGCAGTTCTTC,CASRLGQGAYNEQFF
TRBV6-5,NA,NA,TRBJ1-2,TGTGCCAGCAGATCCGACAGCGCTAACTATGGCTACACCTTC,CASRSDSANYGYTF
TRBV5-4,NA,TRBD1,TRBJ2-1,TGTGCCAGCACCCGGGACAGGGGTCTCAATGAGCAGTTCTTC,CASTRDRGLNEQFF
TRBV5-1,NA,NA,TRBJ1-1,TGCGCCAGCAGGGAAGACACTGAAGCTTTCTTT,CASREDTEAFF
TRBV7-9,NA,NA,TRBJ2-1,TGTGCCAGCAGCTCTCGGGACCCCCAGTTCTTC,CASSSRDPQFF
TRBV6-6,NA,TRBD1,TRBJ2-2,TGTGCCAGCAGTTCGGGACAGGAGGACACCGGGGAGCTGTTTTTT,CASSSGQEDTGELFF
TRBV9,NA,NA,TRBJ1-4,TGTGCCAGCAGCGTCTTAGGGGGAGGTGAAAAACTGTTTTTT,CASSVLGGGEKLFF
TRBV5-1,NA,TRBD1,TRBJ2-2,TGCGCCAGCAGCTTAACGTTGGACAGGGGTTTCGCCGGGGAGCTGTTTTTT,CASSLTLDRGFAGELFF
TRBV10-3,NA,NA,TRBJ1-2,TGTGCCATCAGTGAGTCGAAAACAGCTACCTATGGCTACACCTTC,CAISESKTATYGYTF
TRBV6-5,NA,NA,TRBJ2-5,TGTGCCAGCAGTTACTCGGGTGGGGGAGAGACCCAGTACTTC,CASSYSGGGETQYF
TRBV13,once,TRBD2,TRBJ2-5,TGTGCCAGCAGCAACCGACTAGCGGGACCCCAAGAGACCCAGTACTTC,CASSNRLAGPQETQYF
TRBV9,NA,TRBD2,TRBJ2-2,TGTGCCAGCAGCGTAGTTGGTAGCGGGGGGATCACCGGGGAGCTGTTTTTT,CASSVVGSGGITGELFF
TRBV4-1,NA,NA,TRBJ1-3,TGCGCCAGCAGCCCCCTTGAAGGATGGGGAAACACCATATATTTT,CASSPLEGWGNTIYF
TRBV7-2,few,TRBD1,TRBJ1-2,TGTGCCAGCAGCTTAGATAGACAGGGGGTCGGCTACACCTTC,CASSLDRQGVGYTF
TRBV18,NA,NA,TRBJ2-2,TGTGCCAGCTCACCAAGGGACGTTACGAACACCGGGGAGCTGTTTTTT,CASSPRDVTNTGELFF
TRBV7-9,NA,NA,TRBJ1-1,TGTGCCAGCAGCTTCGGCAGGGCGGACACTGAAGCTTTCTTT,CASSFGRADTEAFF
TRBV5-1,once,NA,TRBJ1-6,TGCGCCAGCAGCCCTTTGGGGGCCGCGAGCTCCTATAATTCACCCCTCCACTTT,CASSPLGAASSYNSPLHF
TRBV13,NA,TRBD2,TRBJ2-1,TGTGCCAGCAGCCAAACTCTTAGCGGGGGGGCCGACGGGAATGAGCAGTTCTTC,CASSQTLSGGADGNEQFF
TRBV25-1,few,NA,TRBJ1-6,TGTGCCAGCAGTGAATGGGGAAATTCACCCCTCCACTTT,CASSEWGNSPLHF
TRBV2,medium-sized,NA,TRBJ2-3,TGTGCCAGCAGGGCAGTCACAGATACGCAGTATTTT,CASRAVTDTQYF
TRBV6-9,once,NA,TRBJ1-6,TGTGCCAGCATCCGCCGGACGGGGGATTCACCCCTCCACTTT,CASIRRTGDSPLHF
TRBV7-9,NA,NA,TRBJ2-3,TGTGCCAGCAGCCCTGGGACTTTTACGGGAACAGATACGCAGTATTTT,CASSPGTFTGTDTQYF
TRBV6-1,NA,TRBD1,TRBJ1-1,TGTGCCAGCAGCCTACAGGGGAAGGGCACTGAAGCTTTCTTT,CASSLQGKGTEAFF
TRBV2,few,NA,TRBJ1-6,TGTGCCATCCCCCAAAGCGGCATAAATTCACCCCTCCACTTT,CAIPQSGINSPLHF
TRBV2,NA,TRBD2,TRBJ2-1,TGTGCCAGCTCGGGGGGCGGGACTAGCCGTAATGAGCAGTTCTTC,CASSGGGTSRNEQFF
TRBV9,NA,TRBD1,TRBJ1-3,TGTGCCAGCAGCGTTTTAACAGGGGGGTCTGGAAACACCATATATTTT,CASSVLTGGSGNTIYF
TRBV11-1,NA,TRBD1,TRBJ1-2,TGTGCCAGCAGCCTAGACAGGGATGGGCTCGACTACACCTTC,CASSLDRDGLDYTF
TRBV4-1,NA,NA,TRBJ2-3,TGCGCCAGCAGCCAACCTACGGACGGTACGCAGTATTTT,CASSQPTDGTQYF
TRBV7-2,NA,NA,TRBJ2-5,TGTGCCAGCAGCTTAGGGTGGGAACCAGAGACCCAGTACTTC,CASSLGWEPETQYF
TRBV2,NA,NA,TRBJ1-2,TGTGCCAGCAGTGAGAGACAGGTGTATGGCTACACCTTC,CASSERQVYGYTF
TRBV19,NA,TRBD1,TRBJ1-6,TGTGCCAGTAAAGGGGGCGGTAATTCACCCCTCCACTTT,CASKGGGNSPLHF
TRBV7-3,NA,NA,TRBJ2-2,TGTGCCAGCAGCCCCACCCAGGTGGGGGAGCTGTTTTTT,CASSPTQVGELFF
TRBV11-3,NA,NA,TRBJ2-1,TGTGCCAGCAGCTTAGTCCCGGAGGGTGAGCAGTTCTTC,CASSLVPEGEQFF
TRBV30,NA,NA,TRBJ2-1,TGTGCCTGGAATGGGAGGGGGCACTACAATGAGCAGTTCTTC,CAWNGRGHYNEQFF
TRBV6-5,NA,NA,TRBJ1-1,TGTGCCAGCAGTCTAATCGGGGACACTGAAGCTTTCTTT,CASSLIGDTEAFF
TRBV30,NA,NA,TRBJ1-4,TGTGCCTGGGCGACAGCTGCAACTAATGAAAAACTGTTTTTT,CAWATAATNEKLFF
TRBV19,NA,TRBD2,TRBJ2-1,TGTGCCAGTAGTTCCCGACTAGCGGGGCAGTACATTGAGCAGTTCTTC,CASSSRLAGQYIEQFF
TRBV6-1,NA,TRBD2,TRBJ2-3,TGTGCCAGCAGTGGGACTAGCGGGGCTCCAATTACGCAGTATTTT,CASSGTSGAPITQYF